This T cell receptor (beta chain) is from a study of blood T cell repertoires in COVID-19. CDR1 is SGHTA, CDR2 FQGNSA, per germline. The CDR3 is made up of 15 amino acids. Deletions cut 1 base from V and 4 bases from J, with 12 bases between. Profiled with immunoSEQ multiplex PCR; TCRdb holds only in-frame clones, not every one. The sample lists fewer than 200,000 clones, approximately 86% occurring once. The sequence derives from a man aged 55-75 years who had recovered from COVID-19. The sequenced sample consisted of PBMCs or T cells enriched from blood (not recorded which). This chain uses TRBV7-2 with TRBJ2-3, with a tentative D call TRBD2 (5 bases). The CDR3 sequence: CASSLDEGAADTQYF. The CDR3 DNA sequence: TGTGCCAGCAGCTTAGATGAGGGCGCCGCAGATACGCAGTATTTT.